The count of the clone carrying this TCR beta chain is one. Its antigen is still unknown. In the PCR, 60 Vbeta and 13 Jbeta primers were used. Repertoires were generated with immunoSEQ multiplex PCR, while TCRdb's copy carries only in-frame clones and drops some. The repertoire holds 150,000 to 200,000 clones, with about 81% as singletons. V dropped 3 bases and J dropped 4; count of bases not matched to a gene: 7. Looked up from germline, CDR1 is LNHDA and CDR2 is SQIVND (reference sequence). CDR3 size: 15 residues. The data derive from a study of cytomegalovirus exposure and HLA in healthy donors. The wider study: Among about 179 million T cells, an earlier analysis found roughly 110 million unique TCR beta sequences. Ancestry clustering placed 81% of under 450 genotyped donors in the Caucasian-associated cluster. Study findings and constraints: The authors later found most CMV-associated TCR beta chains appeared HLA-restricted. Some highly shared sequence variants likely arose as a pipeline artifact.

Sequencing was carried out using PBMCs. This TCR came from a young woman in good health and CMV-seropositive. The rearrangement links TRBV19 to TRBJ2-3; 7 nucleotides align to TRBD2. The CDR3 protein is CASSIGLDGPDTQYF. CDR3 coding DNA: TGTGCCAGTAGTATCGGACTAGACGGGCCAGATACGCAGTATTTT.